This T cell receptor (beta chain) was retrieved from a study of OX40 agonist ivuxolimab in advanced cancers. Blood sampling was done at baseline, cycle 4 day 1, and cycle 7 day 1. Using immunoSEQ multiplex PCR, the repertoire was profiled, and TCRdb retains in-frame clones only, with some absent. The sample shows more than 65,000 clones, 90% to 95% of them seen only once. V lost 7 bases to trimming and J lost 9 bases; unmatched junction nucleotides: 14. There are 15 residues in the CDR3. CDR1 and CDR2 from the germline V gene are ENHRY and SYGVKD. Sequenced material: CD4+ or CD8+ T cells sorted from blood, taken in a trial of the OX40 agonist ivuxolimab. The TCR sequence derives from an adult with an advanced solid tumor such as melanoma, head and neck, liver or kidney cancer. The chain carries TRBV10-3 and TRBJ2-1, with TRBD1 identical over 8 bases. The CDR3 loop is CAITSTGRGLGEQFF. The CDR3 DNA is TGTGCCATCACCTCCACCGGCAGGGGGCTTGGTGAGCAGTTCTTC.